This is a list of T cell receptor beta chains from one sample in a study of cytomegalovirus exposure and HLA in healthy donors. Sequenced by immunoSEQ multiplex PCR; TCRdb stores in-frame clones only, minus some. Among 200,000 or so clones listed, roughly 84% were seen once. Sequencing was carried out using PBMCs. Every receptor here comes from a woman younger than 35 in good health and CMV-seropositive. Each CDR3 is given with its conserved first and last residue. The order of the fields is D gene, clone size, J gene, V gene, CDR3 protein, CDR3 DNA. D genes are given only for firm matches. Size values are once, few and many counts, or a class for expanded clones, and some rows have none.

TRBD2 - TRBJ2-7 TRBV7-8 CASSVGTSGYEQYF TGTGCCAGCAGCGTCGGGACTAGCGGGTACGAGCAGTACTTC
- - TRBJ2-7 TRBV7-9 CASSPTGGAIGYEQYF TGTGCCAGCAGCCCGACGGGGGGCGCGATCGGCTACGAGCAGTACTTC
TRBD2 - TRBJ2-3 TRBV15 CATSRSSGRTDTQYF TGTGCCACCTCTCGGAGTAGCGGGAGGACAGATACGCAGTATTTT
TRBD2 - TRBJ2-1 TRBV30 CAWRLAGGSSYNEQFF TGTGCCTGGAGACTAGCGGGAGGGAGCTCCTACAATGAGCAGTTCTTC
- - TRBJ2-6 TRBV28 CASSLGLLSSGANVLTF TGTGCCAGCAGTTTAGGGCTTCTCAGCTCTGGGGCCAACGTCCTGACTTTC
TRBD1 - TRBJ1-4 TRBV6-6 CASSIGTGLEKLFF TGTGCCAGCAGCATTGGGACAGGGTTAGAAAAACTGTTTTTT
TRBD1 - TRBJ2-7 TRBV9 CASSVDLGTGGYEQYF TGTGCCAGCAGCGTGGACCTCGGGACAGGGGGCTATGAGCAGTACTTC
TRBD1 - TRBJ2-3 TRBV27 CASSATGGSTDTQYF TGTGCCAGCAGTGCGACAGGGGGGAGCACAGATACGCAGTATTTT
- - TRBJ2-5 TRBV14 CASSQEGPRGTRETQYF TGTGCCAGCAGCCAAGAGGGGCCACGGGGGACGAGGGAGACCCAGTACTTC
- - TRBJ1-2 TRBV2 CASIDLPGDIAGYTF TGTGCCAGCATCGATTTGCCAGGGGATATCGCTGGCTACACCTTC
- - TRBJ1-1 TRBV6-1 CASRQGRGVNTEAFF TGTGCCAGCAGACAGGGTCGAGGGGTGAACACTGAAGCTTTCTTT
TRBD2 - TRBJ2-6 TRBV7-6 CASSSWGGPGANVLTF TGTGCCAGCAGCTCCTGGGGGGGACCGGGGGCCAACGTCCTGACTTTC
- - TRBJ1-2 TRBV28 CASRHQRGAHGYTF TGTGCCAGCAGACACCAGCGGGGCGCACATGGCTACACCTTC
- - TRBJ1-2 TRBV6-1 CASSDWGLSSIYGYTF TGTGCCAGCAGTGACTGGGGACTGAGTTCGATTTATGGCTACACCTTC
- - TRBJ1-4 TRBV12-5 CASGSWGGYDEKLFF TGTGCTAGTGGTTCTTGGGGGGGTTATGATGAAAAACTGTTTTTT
- - TRBJ1-2 TRBV2 CASSGHIYGYTF TGTGCCAGCTCAGGACACATCTATGGCTACACCTTC
- - TRBJ2-7 TRBV11-2 CASSSLPGRSREQYF TGTGCCAGCAGCTCCCTACCCGGGAGAAGTAGGGAGCAGTACTTC
TRBD2 - TRBJ2-7 TRBV6-4 CASSLLAGGPNEQYF TGTGCCAGCAGCCTACTAGCGGGAGGGCCGAACGAGCAGTACTTC
TRBD1 - TRBJ1-2 TRBV6-5 CASSYWGATGDGYTF TGTGCCAGCAGTTACTGGGGGGCGACAGGGGATGGCTACACCTTC
- - TRBJ1-3 TRBV30 CAWRIPVSGNTIYF TGTGCCTGGAGAATTCCAGTCTCTGGAAACACCATATATTTT
TRBD2 - TRBJ2-7 TRBV7-8 CASRLTRLAGIYEQYF TGTGCCAGCAGATTAACTCGACTAGCGGGTATCTACGAGCAGTACTTC
TRBD1 - TRBJ1-1 TRBV2 CASSGRQGYTEAFF TGTGCCAGCAGTGGGCGACAGGGATACACTGAAGCTTTCTTT
TRBD1 - TRBJ2-4 TRBV18 CASSQQGLGDIQYF TGTGCCAGCTCACAACAGGGGTTGGGTGACATTCAGTACTTC
TRBD2 - TRBJ2-7 TRBV28 CASASGGSSSYEQYF TGTGCCAGCGCCTCGGGGGGGTCGAGCTCCTACGAGCAGTACTTC
- few TRBJ1-1 TRBV19 CASSPYSPLFAGKVRNTEAFF TGTGCCAGTAGTCCCTATAGCCCCCTTTTCGCAGGGAAGGTCAGAAACACTGAAGCTTTCTTT
- - TRBJ1-2 TRBV6-6 CASSQEMGYGYTF TGTGCCAGCAGTCAGGAAATGGGCTATGGCTACACCTTC
TRBD2 - TRBJ2-5 TRBV7-9 CASSPTSGSYRETQYF TGTGCCAGCAGCCCCACTAGCGGGAGTTACCGGGAGACCCAGTACTTC
- - TRBJ1-3 TRBV18 CASSPQRASKLDLMVGNTIYF TGTGCCAGCTCACCACAGAGGGCTTCCAAGTTGGATCTCATGGTGGGAAACACCATATATTTT
TRBD1 - TRBJ2-5 TRBV29-1 CSAPLPGQGEETQYF TGCAGCGCTCCACTTCCGGGACAGGGAGAAGAGACCCAGTACTTC
- - TRBJ2-3 TRBV6-1 CASSLRHTDTQYF TGTGCCAGCAGTTTGCGGCACACAGATACGCAGTATTTT
- - TRBJ1-1 TRBV7-3 CASSSSGVDTEAFF TGTGCCAGCAGCTCGTCAGGGGTTGACACTGAAGCTTTCTTT
- - TRBJ2-1 TRBV28 CASRPDMDDEQFF TGTGCCAGCAGGCCGGACATGGACGATGAGCAGTTCTTC
- - TRBJ2-7 TRBV28 CASSFAPTVPTYEQYF TGTGCCAGCAGTTTCGCCCCAACGGTACCCACCTACGAGCAGTACTTC
TRBD1 once TRBJ2-7 TRBV29-1 CSVDGRGQNEQYF TGCAGCGTTGACGGCAGGGGGCAAAACGAGCAGTACTTC
- - TRBJ1-3 TRBV19 CASRSRGSGNTIYF TGTGCCAGTAGATCCCGGGGCTCTGGAAACACCATATATTTT
TRBD2 - TRBJ2-1 TRBV6-1 CASSPFGGSPNEQFF TGTGCCAGCAGTCCCTTCGGCGGGAGCCCCAATGAGCAGTTCTTC
TRBD2 once TRBJ2-7 TRBV27 CASSILAGGEQYF TGTGCCAGCAGCATTCTCGCGGGAGGTGAGCAGTACTTC
TRBD1 - TRBJ2-5 TRBV28 CASSTGTGGFETQYF TGTGCCAGCAGCACCGGGACAGGGGGATTCGAGACCCAGTACTTC
- - TRBJ1-3 TRBV29-1 CSGTSGNTIYF TGCAGCGGGACTTCTGGAAACACCATATATTTT
- few TRBJ1-3 TRBV18 CASSPTQQGPSGNTIYF TGTGCCAGCTCACCTACTCAACAGGGTCCTTCTGGAAACACCATATATTTT